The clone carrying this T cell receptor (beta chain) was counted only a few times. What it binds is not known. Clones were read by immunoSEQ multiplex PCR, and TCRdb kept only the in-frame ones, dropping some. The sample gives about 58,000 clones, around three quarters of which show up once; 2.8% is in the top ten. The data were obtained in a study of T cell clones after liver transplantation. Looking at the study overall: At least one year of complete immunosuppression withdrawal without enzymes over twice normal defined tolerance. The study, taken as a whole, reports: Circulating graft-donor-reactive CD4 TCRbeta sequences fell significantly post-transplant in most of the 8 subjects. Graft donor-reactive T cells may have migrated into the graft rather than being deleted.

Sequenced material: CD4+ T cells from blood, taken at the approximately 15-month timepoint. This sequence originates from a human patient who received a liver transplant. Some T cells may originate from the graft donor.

Here the CDR3 reads CASSTRQGQYEQYF. CDR3 bases: TGTGCCAGCAGCACCCGCCAGGGGCAATACGAGCAGTACTTC. The gene calls are TRBV6-6 and TRBJ2-7; tentatively, D is TRBD1 (6 bases). The CDR3 is made up of 14 amino acids. Trimming pared 6 bases from V and 4 bases from J, leaving 16 bases between. Germline values: CDR1 MNHNY, CDR2 SVGAGI (reference sequence).